The TCR beta chain described here comes from a study of shared clonotypes between healthy human individuals. Study-level background: Participating donors consisted of a couple of women and a few men aged 18 to 49. The plates for each donor numbered three CD4 naive, three CD4 memory, two CD8 naive and one CD8 memory.

About this clone itself: Distinct nucleotide sequences in the sample also encode this CDR3.

In the original analysis: Filtering was not the same, since immunoSEQ gave junction-only sequences without quality scores. Sequencing was performed with immunoSEQ multiplex PCR; in TCRdb, only in-frame clones are kept and a portion is missing. From that table come the V and J calls and clone size; the DNA was used to work out D and trimming. This sample carries 1.4 million or so clones, just under 99% of them seen once, and the ten largest clones take under 0.45%. CDR1 and CDR2 (germline): SGHNT, YYREEE (reference sequence). V trimming: 4 bases; J trimming: 5 bases; junction bases outside the gene matches: 6. The CDR3 length is 14 residues.

The rearrangement uses TRBV5-4 and TRBJ1-1; 9 positions agree with TRBD1. This receptor was taken from a man in his thirties or forties in good health. Source material: naive CD4+ T cells sorted from blood. Sample subset: CD45RA+ positively selected. CDR3 bases: TGTGCCAGCAGCATTGGACAGGGGAGGACTGAAGCTTTCTTT. Translation gives CASSIGQGRTEAFF.